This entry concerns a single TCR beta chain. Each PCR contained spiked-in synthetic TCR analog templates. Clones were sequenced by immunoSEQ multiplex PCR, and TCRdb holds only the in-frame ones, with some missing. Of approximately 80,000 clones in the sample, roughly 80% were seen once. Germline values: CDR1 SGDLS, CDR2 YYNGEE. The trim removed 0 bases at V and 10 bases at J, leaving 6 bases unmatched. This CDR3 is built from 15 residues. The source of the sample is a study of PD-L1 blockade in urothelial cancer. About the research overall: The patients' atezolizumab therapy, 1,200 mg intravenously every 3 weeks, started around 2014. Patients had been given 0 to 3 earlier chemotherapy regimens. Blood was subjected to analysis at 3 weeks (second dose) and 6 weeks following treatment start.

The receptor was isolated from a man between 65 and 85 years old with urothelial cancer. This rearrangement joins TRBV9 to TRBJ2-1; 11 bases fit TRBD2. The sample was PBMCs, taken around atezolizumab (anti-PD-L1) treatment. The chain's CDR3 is CASSVVSGRAGEQFF. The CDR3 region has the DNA TGTGCCAGCAGCGTAGTTAGCGGGAGGGCCGGGGAGCAGTTCTTC.